The present T cell receptor (beta chain) was sequenced within a study of blood T cells in healthy people across ages. CDR1 SQVTM and CDR2 ANQGSEA come from the germline V gene. The CDR3 spans 13 residues. V dropped 5 bases and J dropped 10; count of bases not matched to a gene: 11. This clonotype was counted a few times. A second PCR of roughly 7 to 11 cycles used a sample-barcoded 5' primer and a J-beta primer mix. TCRdb re-called the 5' RACE reads with MiXCR, one entry per CDR3 protein. The data contain 1.5 million to 2 million distinct CDR3 sequences, 28% of them singletons. This TCR came from a woman aged 30 to 39 in good health. Sequenced material: blood. The V and J genes are TRBV29-1 and TRBJ1-5; 7 bases are shared with TRBD1. The CDR3 spells CSVRRGEGQPQHF. The CDR3 nucleotides are TGCAGCGTTCGCAGGGGGGAGGGTCAACCCCAGCATTTT.